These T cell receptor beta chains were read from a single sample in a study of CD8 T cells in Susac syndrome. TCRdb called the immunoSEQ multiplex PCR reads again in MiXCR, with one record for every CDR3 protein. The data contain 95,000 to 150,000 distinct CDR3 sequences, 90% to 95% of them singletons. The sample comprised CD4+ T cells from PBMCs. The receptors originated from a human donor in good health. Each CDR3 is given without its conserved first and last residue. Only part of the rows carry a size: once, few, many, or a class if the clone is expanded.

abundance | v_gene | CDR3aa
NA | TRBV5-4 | ASSVDRGGMNEQF
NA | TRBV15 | ATSREFGTNYGYT
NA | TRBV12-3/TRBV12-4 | ASRPNALNEQF
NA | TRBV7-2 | ASSSGLAVSYEQY
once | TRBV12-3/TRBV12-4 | ASTTGGSLNTGELF
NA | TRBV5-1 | ASSPSGGDLAKNIQY
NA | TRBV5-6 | ASSPGTSGSAPETQY
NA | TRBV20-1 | SGRTASSYNEQF
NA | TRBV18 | ASSRNKQGTGNTIY
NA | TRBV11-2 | ASSPRLAAPAGELF
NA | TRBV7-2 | ASSLTGTSGENEQF
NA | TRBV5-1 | ASSPSEGSDQPQH
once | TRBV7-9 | ASSPWGRGDYEQY
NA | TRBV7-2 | ASSSYRGAEQY
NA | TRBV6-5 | ASSLAGGNSGANVLT
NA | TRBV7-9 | ASSLGWESGGGMPQH
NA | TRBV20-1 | SADPRGRKETQY
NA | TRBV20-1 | SAWGSSNIQY
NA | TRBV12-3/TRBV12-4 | ASSRREGGTDTQY
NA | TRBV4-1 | ASSQDPSRGLISYNEQF
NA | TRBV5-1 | ASSTEGQGNTEAF
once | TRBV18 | ASSPGTGDNQPQH
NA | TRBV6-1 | ASTQPIEPQH
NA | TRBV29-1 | SVGQGSVGETQY
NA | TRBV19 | ASSILGEQF
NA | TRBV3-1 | ASSQDKLRANTEAF
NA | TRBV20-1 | SARDLPGRTTYEQY
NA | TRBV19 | ASSISLAGFWEQY
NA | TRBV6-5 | ASSRDGQETQY
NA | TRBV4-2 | ASSPTTGRQNIQY
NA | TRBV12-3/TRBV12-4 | ASSFQGLASQETQY
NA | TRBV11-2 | ASTPQGTANTGELF
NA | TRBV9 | ASSVRSNYGYT
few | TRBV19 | ASSPRDRGNYGYT
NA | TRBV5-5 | ASSRPGGREKTQY
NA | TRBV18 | ASSRQGSGELF
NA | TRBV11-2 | ASSPTGVSFGYT
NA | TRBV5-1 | ASSEGGGAYEQF
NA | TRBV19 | ASSPTGGYGYT
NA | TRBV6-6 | ASSYRVSHGGILT
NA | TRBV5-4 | ASSLREYAKNIQY
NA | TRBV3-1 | ASSHTGAYNEQF